Below, 15 T cell receptor beta chains from the same sample are listed, as sequenced in a study of cytomegalovirus exposure and HLA in healthy donors. The PCR had 60 Vbeta and 13 Jbeta primers. TCRdb keeps only in-frame clones here, not all; method: immunoSEQ multiplex PCR. This table has 150,000 to 200,000 clones, 75% to 85% appearing once. Sequences were obtained from PBMCs. The receptors were sampled from a woman aged 50 to 60 in good health and CMV-seronegative.

V usage is TRBV5-6 and J usage is TRBJ2-7; D perhaps matches TRBD2 (6 bases). CDR3 length: 13 amino acids. With 2 bases removed from V and 4 bases from J, the gap between germline ends came to 10 bases. From germline, CDR1 is SGHDT and CDR2 YYEEEE. CDR3 DNA sequence: TGTGCCAGCAGCTTTTCAGGAGGGTACGAGCAGTACTTC. Translated, it gives CASSFSGGYEQYF.

V and J are TRBV30 and TRBJ2-3, with 7 positions matching TRBD1. The J segment lost 3 bases and the V segment lost 3 bases, leaving 9 bases of the junction unmatched. The CDR3 consists of 15 residues. Germline CDR1 and CDR2: GTSNPN and SVGIG (reference sequence). This CDR3 reads CAWSLDRVRTDTQYF. Written as DNA, the CDR3 is TGTGCCTGGAGCCTAGACAGGGTACGGACAGATACGCAGTATTTT. Using reference TRBV30 and TRBJ2-3 for the parts outside the CDR3, the full variable domain is SQTIHQWPATLVQPVGSPLSLECTVEGTSNPNLYWYRQAAGRGLQLLFYSVGIGQISSEVPQNLSASRPQDRQFILSSKKLLLSDSGFYLCAWSLDRVRTDTQYFGPGTRLTVL.

The V and J genes are TRBV30 and TRBJ2-7; D is possibly TRBD1 (5 bases). This CDR3 is 12 amino acids long. Germline V CDR1 and CDR2: GTSNPN, SVGIG (reference sequence). Trimming pared 2 bases from V and 3 bases from J, leaving 8 bases between. The CDR3 DNA sequence: TGTGCCTGGAGTCCCCAGGGCTACGAGCAGTACTTC. The encoded protein is CAWSPQGYEQYF.

The chain couples TRBV7-3 to TRBJ1-1; no firm D call. Germline V gene lookup returns CDR1 SGHTA and CDR2 FQGTGA. V was pared by 1 base and J by 0 bases, with 12 bases between. This CDR3 is 16 amino acids long. Here the CDR3 DNA reads TGTGCCAGCAGCTTAATGCCCGGTACCATGAACACTGAAGCTTTCTTT. This gives the protein CASSLMPGTMNTEAFF. Filled out from reference TRBV7-3 and TRBJ1-1, the complete variable domain reads GAGVSQTPSNKVTEKGKYVELRCDPISGHTALYWYRQSLGQGPEFLIYFQGTGAADDSGLPNDRFFAVRPEGSVSTLKIQRTERGDSAVYLCASSLMPGTMNTEAFFGQGTRLTVV.

The V and J genes are TRBV7-9 and TRBJ1-5; D is unresolved. The length of the CDR3 is 18 residues. V dropped 0 bases and J dropped 1 base, with 16 bases sitting between them. Germline V CDR1 and CDR2: SEHNR, FQNEAQ (reference sequence). The CDR3, as DNA: TGTGCCAGCAGCTTAGCGCTCGGCAGGACTACCAGCAATCAGCCCCAGCATTTT. Its protein product is CASSLALGRTTSNQPQHF.

The rearrangement uses TRBV6-5 and TRBJ1-1; 7 bases fit TRBD1. V lost 9 bases to trimming and J lost 2 bases; unmatched junction nucleotides: 9. Germline assignment: CDR1 MNHEY and CDR2 SVGAGI. The CDR3 covers 14 residues. CDR3 sequence reads: CASSFTGVNTEAFF. CDR3 bases: TGTGCCAGTTCTTTTACAGGGGTTAACACTGAAGCTTTCTTT.

The chain joins TRBV7-2 to TRBJ2-3; TRBD2 might be the D (10 bases). The CDR3 runs 17 residues. Looked up from germline, CDR1 is SGHTA and CDR2 is FQGNSA. V was trimmed by 5 bases and J by 6 bases, leaving 24 bases between them. The CDR3 sequence: CASSTDGTSDRGDTQYF. CDR3 sequence (DNA): TGTGCCAGCAGCACCGATGGGACTAGCGACAGGGGGGATACGCAGTATTTT. Supplemented by reference TRBV7-2 and TRBJ2-3, the full variable domain reads GAGVSQSPSNKVTEKGKDVELRCDPISGHTALYWYRQSLGQGLEFLIYFQGNSAPDKSGLPSDRFSAERTGGSVSTLTIQRTQQEDSAVYLCASSTDGTSDRGDTQYFGPGTRLTVL.

The V gene is TRBV6-6, the J gene TRBJ1-5; D is unclear. The V end lost 1 base, the J end lost 6 bases, and 10 bases lay between the germline ends. Germline assignment: CDR1 MNHNY and CDR2 SVGAGI (reference sequence). This CDR3 has 14 residues. CDR3: CASSYFRTGQPQHF. DNA of the CDR3: TGTGCCAGCAGTTACTTTCGGACTGGTCAGCCCCAGCATTTT.

The chain combines TRBV12-5 with TRBJ2-1; no clear D. In germline, CDR1 is LGHNT, CDR2 FRNRAP. Trimming pared 8 bases from V and 0 bases from J, leaving 8 bases between. CDR3 length: 13 amino acids. The CDR3 DNA follows: TGTGCTAGTAAGTTGAGCTCCTACAATGAGCAGTTCTTC. This translates into CASKLSSYNEQFF.

V gene TRBV7-9 combines with J gene TRBJ2-7, with 8 bases that match TRBD2. The CDR3 is made up of 15 amino acids. Trimming at V came to 1 base and at J to 0 bases, leaving 2 bases not matched to a gene. Germline-derived CDR1 and CDR2 are SEHNR and FQNEAQ (reference sequence). The CDR3 loop is CASSLERGSSYEQYF. The CDR3 DNA reads as TGTGCCAGCAGCTTAGAGCGGGGGAGCTCCTACGAGCAGTACTTC.

The chain joins TRBV19 to TRBJ2-7, with a tentative D call TRBD2 (5 bases). Germline V gene sequence: CDR1 LNHDA, CDR2 SQIVND (reference sequence). Trimming removed 3 bases at V and 5 bases at J, with 11 bases between. This CDR3 region has 13 residues. This CDR3 reads CASSIRDFNEQYF. CDR3 nucleotide sequence: TGTGCCAGTAGTATCCGGGATTTCAACGAGCAGTACTTC.

The V gene is TRBV5-1, the J gene TRBJ1-2; 10 bases map to TRBD1. The V and J ends lost 3 bases and 8 bases, in that order; junction bases with no gene match: 7. The CDR3 is 14 residues long. Germline V gene lookup returns CDR1 SGHRS and CDR2 YFSETQ. CDR3 in DNA: TGCGCCAGCAGCTCGGACAGGGGGTATGCGGGCTACACCTTC. This codes for CASSSDRGYAGYTF.

CDR3 protein: CASSWGDRGRNNEKLFF. The CDR3 DNA sequence: TGTGCCAGCAGCTGGGGGGACAGGGGAAGGAATAATGAAAAACTGTTTTTT. This chain uses TRBV5-6 with TRBJ1-4; 10 nucleotides line up with TRBD1. The CDR3 has 17 amino acids. V was pared by 3 bases and J by 4 bases, with 9 bases of the junction left unmatched. Germline-derived CDR1 and CDR2 are SGHDT and YYEEEE.

This chain links TRBV7-2 with TRBJ1-4; D possibly corresponds to TRBD1 (6 bases). V gave up 5 bases and J gave up 11 bases, with 21 bases separating them. This CDR3 contains 15 residues. Germline-derived CDR1 and CDR2 are SGHTA and FQGNSA. CDR3 sequence: CASSPPRGGAIKLFF. In DNA form, the CDR3 reads TGTGCCAGCAGCCCCCCGAGGGGGGGGGCTATCAAACTGTTTTTT.

The chain is built from TRBV15 and TRBJ2-1, with D tentatively TRBD2 (7 bases). Trimming shortened V by 4 bases and J by 8 bases, and 18 bases separated the two germline ends. CDR3 length: 15 amino acids. Germline V gene sequence: CDR1 LNHNV, CDR2 YYDKDF (reference sequence). In DNA, the CDR3 is TGTGCCACCAGCATAGGGGGGAGGGCCGGGGATGAGCAGTTCTTC. Translation: CATSIGGRAGDEQFF.